This is a list of T cell receptor beta chains from one sample in a study of beta chain features in type 1 diabetes. Repertoires were generated with immunoSEQ multiplex PCR, while TCRdb's copy carries only in-frame clones and drops some. Here the sample spans 450,000 to 600,000 clones, approximately 28% being singletons. Sequences were obtained from naive CD4+ T cells from blood. These receptors were collected from a man between 18 and 29 years old in good health. Both conserved end residues are part of each CDR3. D genes are given only for firm matches. Not every row has a clone size; where given, it reads once, few, many or a size class.

>.|.|TRBV5-1|TRBJ2-7
CASSPGSGALYEQYF
TGCGCCAGCAGCCCTGGGAGCGGCGCCCTCTACGAGCAGTACTTC
>.|.|TRBV6-1|TRBJ2-1
CASSEVGYVEQFF
TGTGCCAGCAGTGAAGTTGGGTACGTGGAGCAGTTCTTC
>.|.|TRBV10-3|TRBJ2-1
CAISSFRVENEQFF
TGTGCCATCAGTTCGTTCAGGGTGGAAAATGAGCAGTTCTTC
>TRBD1|.|TRBV10-3|TRBJ2-7
CAISPDRGLYEQYF
TGTGCCATCAGCCCGGACAGGGGGCTCTACGAGCAGTACTTC
>TRBD2|.|TRBV29-1|TRBJ2-1
CSVGWTSGSENEQFF
TGCAGCGTTGGTTGGACTAGCGGGAGTGAGAATGAGCAGTTCTTC
>.|.|TRBV7-9|TRBJ2-7
CASSPEGGSYEQYF
TGTGCCAGCAGCCCCGAGGGGGGCTCCTACGAGCAGTACTTC
>.|few|TRBV5-1|TRBJ2-7
CASSLISVTYEQYF
TGCGCCAGCAGCTTGATTTCAGTTACCTACGAGCAGTACTTC
>.|few|TRBV30|TRBJ2-3
CAWSEGGNTDTQYF
TGTGCCTGGAGTGAGGGCGGGAACACAGATACGCAGTATTTT
>.|once|TRBV30|TRBJ1-2
CAWSVKHDTIYGYTF
TGTGCCTGGAGTGTAAAGCACGACACGATCTATGGCTACACCTTC
>.|.|TRBV30|TRBJ1-4
CAWSSDSGEKLFF
TGTGCCTGGAGTTCCGACTCCGGTGAAAAACTGTTTTTT
>TRBD2|.|TRBV7-2|TRBJ2-7
CASSPGSGRGSEQYF
TGTGCCAGCAGCCCAGGGAGCGGGAGGGGCTCAGAGCAGTACTTC
>TRBD1|.|TRBV5-4|TRBJ1-1
CASSLPTGGHTEAFF
TGTGCCAGCAGCCTTCCAACAGGGGGCCACACTGAAGCTTTCTTT
>.|.|TRBV7-9|TRBJ2-7
CASRLGAYEQYF
TGTGCCAGCAGACTGGGGGCATACGAGCAGTACTTC
>.|.|TRBV30|TRBJ2-7
CAWSKAGYEQYF
TGTGCCTGGAGTAAAGCAGGCTACGAGCAGTACTTC
>TRBD2|.|TRBV7-9|TRBJ2-1
CASSLGLAGAGEQFF
TGTGCCAGCAGCTTAGGACTAGCGGGAGCTGGTGAGCAGTTCTTC
>.|few|TRBV30|TRBJ1-3
CAWSVRNSGNTIYF
TGTGCCTGGAGTGTTAGGAACTCTGGAAACACCATATATTTT
>TRBD1|.|TRBV15|TRBJ2-5
CATSRRQGFQETQYF
TGTGCCACCAGCAGAAGACAGGGGTTTCAAGAGACCCAGTACTTC
>.|.|TRBV14|TRBJ2-4
CASSLAGGNIQYF
TGTGCCAGCAGCCTGGCGGGCGGAAACATTCAGTACTTC
>TRBD2|few|TRBV15|TRBJ2-3
CATSRDWASGGDTQYF
TGTGCCACCAGCAGAGATTGGGCTAGCGGCGGAGATACGCAGTATTTT
>.|.|TRBV7-9|TRBJ1-1
CASSPSHEAFF
TGTGCCAGCAGCCCCTCCCATGAAGCTTTCTTT
>.|.|TRBV13|TRBJ1-2
CASSLEQGNGYTF
TGTGCCAGCAGCTTGGAACAGGGAAATGGCTACACCTTC
>.|.|TRBV15|TRBJ2-7
CATSREVGLGYEQYF
TGTGCCACCAGCAGAGAAGTGGGTTTGGGGTACGAGCAGTACTTC
>TRBD2|few|TRBV7-2|TRBJ2-5
CASSTTSGRARETQYF
TGTGCCAGCAGCACCACTAGCGGGAGGGCCCGAGAGACCCAGTACTTC
>TRBD2|.|TRBV25-1|TRBJ2-3
CASSPAGGSDTQYF
TGTGCCAGCAGCCCAGCGGGGGGATCAGATACGCAGTATTTT
>.|few|TRBV30|TRBJ1-1
CAWSSMGVLNTEAFF
TGTGCCTGGAGCTCCATGGGGGTATTGAACACTGAAGCTTTCTTT
>.|.|TRBV25-1|TRBJ2-1
CASSFSGTSSSYNEQFF
TGTGCCAGCAGTTTTTCCGGGACTTCTAGCTCCTACAATGAGCAGTTCTTC
>.|few|TRBV9|TRBJ2-7
CASSVDSGGFSYEQYF
TGTGCCAGCAGCGTAGATTCGGGCGGGTTCTCCTACGAGCAGTACTTC
>.|.|TRBV20-1|TRBJ2-3
CSAPRGDTQYF
TGCAGTGCCCCTCGGGGAGATACGCAGTATTTT
>TRBD2|.|TRBV18|TRBJ2-3
CASSPLTSGSTDTQYF
TGTGCCAGCTCACCACTCACTAGCGGGAGCACAGATACGCAGTATTTT
>.|.|TRBV10-3|TRBJ2-3
CAISSRTPVGDTQYF
TGTGCCATCAGTTCTAGGACGCCTGTAGGAGATACGCAGTATTTT
>.|.|TRBV9|TRBJ2-1
CASSVGSSGVPYNEQFF
TGTGCCAGCAGCGTAGGGTCCAGCGGTGTTCCTTACAATGAGCAGTTCTTC
>.|.|TRBV7-6|TRBJ2-3
CASSLRQTSTDTQYF
TGTGCCAGCAGCTTACGACAGACTAGCACAGATACGCAGTATTTT
>.|.|TRBV2|TRBJ2-2
CASSGKRDRTISNTGELFF
TGTGCCAGCAGTGGAAAACGTGACAGAACAATCTCGAACACCGGGGAGCTGTTTTTT
>.|.|TRBV9|TRBJ1-4
CASSAGDPRANEKLFF
TGTGCCAGCAGCGCTGGGGATCCAAGGGCTAATGAAAAACTGTTTTTT
>TRBD2|few|TRBV28|TRBJ2-7
CASSLLSSGEQYF
TGTGCCAGCAGTTTACTCAGTAGCGGGGAGCAGTACTTC
>.|few|TRBV7-2|TRBJ1-1
CASSLEATAGEAFF
TGTGCCAGCAGCTTAGAGGCTACTGCAGGGGAAGCTTTCTTT
>.|few|TRBV30|TRBJ2-2
CAWSPNNRNTGELFF
TGTGCCTGGAGTCCGAATAACAGGAACACCGGGGAGCTGTTTTTT
>TRBD2|few|TRBV13|TRBJ2-1
CASSLRKLAGATDEQFF
TGTGCCAGCAGTTTACGTAAACTAGCGGGAGCTACGGATGAGCAGTTCTTC
>.|.|TRBV13|TRBJ2-5
CASSPWAGRETQYF
TGTGCCAGCAGCCCCTGGGCAGGGCGAGAGACCCAGTACTTC
>.|.|TRBV6-6|TRBJ2-6
CASSAGSGANVLTF
TGTGCCAGCAGTGCGGGGAGTGGGGCCAACGTCCTGACTTTC